A selection of T cell receptor beta chains follows, all from one sample in a study of shared clonotypes between healthy human individuals. Generated by immunoSEQ multiplex PCR, the TCRdb table keeps only in-frame clones and is missing some. Counted here are about 2 million clones, 95% occurring once; the ten biggest clones make up 0.13%. Input material: naive CD4+ T cells sorted from blood. These receptors were obtained from a man aged 18 to 29 in good health. CDR3s include the opening cysteine and the closing phenylalanine or tryptophan. Fields, in order: D gene, V gene, J gene, clone size, CDR3 DNA, CDR3 protein. D genes are given only for firm matches. Clone size is shown for a subset of rows, as once, few, many or a class of expanded clone.

D gene: TRBD2
V gene: TRBV28
J gene: TRBJ2-7
clone size: NA
CDR3 DNA: TGTGCCAGCAAGGAAAGCGGGGTGTCGGACAACGAGCAGTACTTC
CDR3 protein: CASKESGVSDNEQYF

D gene: NA
V gene: TRBV7-2
J gene: TRBJ2-1
clone size: NA
CDR3 DNA: TGTGCCAGCAGCTTATGGGAAGGGGGGGCTTCAACTGAGCAGTTCTTC
CDR3 protein: CASSLWEGGASTEQFF

D gene: NA
V gene: TRBV9
J gene: TRBJ1-6
clone size: NA
CDR3 DNA: TGTGCCAGCAGCGTAGCTTACGATTCACCCCTCCACTTT
CDR3 protein: CASSVAYDSPLHF

D gene: NA
V gene: TRBV2
J gene: TRBJ1-5
clone size: NA
CDR3 DNA: TGTGCCAGCAGTGAAGACGGAGGAAATCAGCCCCAGCATTTT
CDR3 protein: CASSEDGGNQPQHF

D gene: TRBD1
V gene: TRBV7-9
J gene: TRBJ1-5
clone size: NA
CDR3 DNA: TGTGCCAGCAGCGTCGACAGGGGCAATCAGCCCCAGCATTTT
CDR3 protein: CASSVDRGNQPQHF

D gene: NA
V gene: TRBV27
J gene: TRBJ2-3
clone size: once
CDR3 DNA: TGTGCCAGCAGTTTTCTCAGCAGCACAGATACGCAGTATTTT
CDR3 protein: CASSFLSSTDTQYF

D gene: NA
V gene: TRBV7-2
J gene: TRBJ1-5
clone size: NA
CDR3 DNA: TGTGCCAGCAGCTTGGAGGGGTGGGGTTCTCAGCCCCAGCATTTT
CDR3 protein: CASSLEGWGSQPQHF

D gene: NA
V gene: TRBV7-9
J gene: TRBJ1-4
clone size: NA
CDR3 DNA: TGTGCCAGCGGCCACGGGCTCCCTAATGAAAAACTGTTTTTT
CDR3 protein: CASGHGLPNEKLFF

D gene: TRBD2
V gene: TRBV18
J gene: TRBJ2-7
clone size: NA
CDR3 DNA: TGTGCCAGCTCACCGGGAGGGACTAGCTCCTACGAGCAGTACTTC
CDR3 protein: CASSPGGTSSYEQYF

D gene: TRBD2
V gene: TRBV27
J gene: TRBJ2-1
clone size: NA
CDR3 DNA: TGTGCCAGCAGTTTAATCGGGACTAGCGGTAAATACAATGAGCAGTTCTTC
CDR3 protein: CASSLIGTSGKYNEQFF

D gene: NA
V gene: TRBV7-3
J gene: TRBJ1-2
clone size: NA
CDR3 DNA: TGTGCCAGCAGCTTACCCGTCCGCCCTGGGGGGGTCATGACACTTAACTATGGCTACACCTTC
CDR3 protein: CASSLPVRPGGVMTLNYGYTF

D gene: NA
V gene: TRBV18
J gene: TRBJ2-2
clone size: NA
CDR3 DNA: TGTGCCAGCTCACCAAGTTTGGCAGGGGAGGCCGGGGAGCTGTTTTTT
CDR3 protein: CASSPSLAGEAGELFF

D gene: TRBD2
V gene: TRBV5-1
J gene: TRBJ2-1
clone size: NA
CDR3 DNA: TGCGCCAGCAGCCCCACGGTCGCGGGGGGGTACAATGAGCAGTTCTTC
CDR3 protein: CASSPTVAGGYNEQFF

D gene: TRBD1
V gene: TRBV18
J gene: TRBJ2-7
clone size: NA
CDR3 DNA: TGTGCCAGCTCACAGGGACAGGGGAGCGGCTACGAGCAGTACTTC
CDR3 protein: CASSQGQGSGYEQYF

D gene: TRBD1
V gene: TRBV25-1
J gene: TRBJ2-7
clone size: NA
CDR3 DNA: TGTGCCAGCAGTAGGGGGCTGGCGCGGGAGCAGTACTTC
CDR3 protein: CASSRGLAREQYF

D gene: NA
V gene: TRBV6-5
J gene: TRBJ1-6
clone size: NA
CDR3 DNA: TGTGCCAGCAGTAACAGGGCCGGTACACCCCTCCACTTT
CDR3 protein: CASSNRAGTPLHF

D gene: NA
V gene: TRBV5-1
J gene: TRBJ2-7
clone size: NA
CDR3 DNA: TGCGCCAGCAGCCCTTTAGGGTTGGGGGACGAGCAGTACTTC
CDR3 protein: CASSPLGLGDEQYF

D gene: NA
V gene: TRBV6-1
J gene: TRBJ2-2
clone size: NA
CDR3 DNA: TGTGCCAGCAGTGACTCAGGGTCCACCGGGGAGCTGTTTTTT
CDR3 protein: CASSDSGSTGELFF

D gene: TRBD2
V gene: TRBV5-1
J gene: TRBJ2-2
clone size: NA
CDR3 DNA: TGCGCCAGCAGCCTCGGCCTGGGGACAGCGGGACTAGCGGGATATATCACCGGGGAGCTGTTTTTT
CDR3 protein: CASSLGLGTAGLAGYITGELFF

D gene: NA
V gene: TRBV6-5
J gene: TRBJ1-4
clone size: NA
CDR3 DNA: TGTGCCAGCAGGAACGGGGGAGCGGGCGGAAAACTGTTTTTT
CDR3 protein: CASRNGGAGGKLFF

D gene: TRBD1
V gene: TRBV2
J gene: TRBJ1-4
clone size: NA
CDR3 DNA: TGTGCCAGCAGCGGGACAGGCTTTAATGAAAAACTGTTTTTT
CDR3 protein: CASSGTGFNEKLFF

D gene: NA
V gene: TRBV9
J gene: TRBJ2-7
clone size: NA
CDR3 DNA: TGTGCCAGCAGCGTAGGGATAGCGGTGAGCTCCTACGAGCAGTACTTC
CDR3 protein: CASSVGIAVSSYEQYF

D gene: NA
V gene: TRBV6-1
J gene: TRBJ2-1
clone size: NA
CDR3 DNA: TGTGCCAGCAGTGGGGCGGATCCTAGCTCCTACAATGAGCAGTTCTTC
CDR3 protein: CASSGADPSSYNEQFF

D gene: TRBD1
V gene: TRBV5-1
J gene: TRBJ2-2
clone size: NA
CDR3 DNA: TGCGCCAGCAGCCGAGACAGGGGCGACACCGGGGAGCTGTTTTTT
CDR3 protein: CASSRDRGDTGELFF

D gene: TRBD1
V gene: TRBV28
J gene: TRBJ1-5
clone size: NA
CDR3 DNA: TGTGCCAGCAGATATCCACAGGGGACTAATCAGCCCCAGCATTTT
CDR3 protein: CASRYPQGTNQPQHF

D gene: NA
V gene: TRBV6-5
J gene: TRBJ1-6
clone size: NA
CDR3 DNA: TGTGCCAGCAGTACGGGTCGATATTCACCCCTCCACTTT
CDR3 protein: CASSTGRYSPLHF